Sequencing of this TCR beta chain was carried out in a study of Graves' ophthalmopathy and Graves' hyperthyroidism (dated by TCRdb to 2016 to 2018). Background for the entire study: A patient counted as having stable hyperthyroidism if there was no progression to ophthalmopathy within 18 months of follow-up. A discovery set of about 99 patients (approximately 42 ophthalmopathy, 55 to 60 stable hyperthyroidism) was enrolled to explore V-J signatures distinguishing ophthalmopathy from hyperthyroidism. For independent validation, a separate cohort was made up of approximately 19 hyperthyroidism patients plus 17 patients who later progressed from hyperthyroidism to ophthalmopathy. In total, 135 blood samples were TCR-sequenced: fewer than 50 ophthalmopathy, roughly 80 hyperthyroidism and roughly 17 hyperthyroidism-to-ophthalmopathy patients. Once sampling was done, hyperthyroidism patients were given methimazole at a starting dose of 30 mg daily, while ophthalmopathy patients were given high-dose intravenous methylprednisolone. T-cell repertoires of thyroid tissue and blood were compared in over five hyperthyroidism patients. To tell Graves' ophthalmopathy apart from Graves' hyperthyroidism, and to predict which patients would progress to ophthalmopathy, the study relied on TCR beta repertoire signatures.

TCR beta CDR3 regions were amplified from RNA transcripts for repertoire sequencing. HTBI primers and the Qiagen OneStep RT-PCR kit were used in a first-round RT-PCR, which was followed by a second-round multiplex PCR, size selection and purification. Sequencing of the libraries was carried out on an Illumina HiSeq2000 in paired-end mode with 100 bp reads. Per the original workflow: SOAPnuke was used for read processing, and reads with adapters, uncalled bases, a mean Phred below 15, or no exact constant-primer or identifier match were discarded. COPE v1.2.5 was used to merge high-quality paired reads. Clonotypes were defined as unique nucleotide sequences and were aligned to IMGT TRB V, D and J references using MiTCR v1.1. The analysis was limited to V-J combinations with a frequency above 0.0001, which together covered 99.2% of repertoires. For each V-J combination, a TCR clonal expansion and chaos score was defined as F50 clonal expansion divided by the chaos observed in the TCRdist matrix. Welch's t-statistics and random forest were used to narrow the features down to 10 to 15 V-J combinations, which were then fed into a naive Bayes classifier. Thyroid-blood repertoire similarity was quantified with the Morisita-Horn index. The public reads were reprocessed in TCRdb via fastp at Q25 and MiXCR, keeping in-frame beta chains. CDR3 protein duplicates are merged, each entry listing the most common genes and DNA. What appears here as the V and J calls and clone size reflects TCRdb's work, not the paper's. The sample table shows over a million distinct CDR3 sequences, and less than 45% are seen once. In total, the top ten clones hold around 10% of the sample.

Patients with hyperthyroidism were aged 18 to 65 years, had been newly diagnosed, and had a disease duration of less than 2 months. Patients with other autoimmune diseases, uncontrolled infections, pregnancy or lactation were excluded from the study. Diagnosis relied on clinical symptoms, serum thyroxine, TRAb, thyroid ultrasound and orbital computed tomography. Total RNA was extracted using Trizol reagent, and RNA quality was checked on an Agilent 2100 Bioanalyzer. This clonotype was counted only a few times. The antigen it recognizes is unknown. Base-call qualities are not available, and no considerably larger clone is one nucleotide away. The paper as a whole reports these results and caveats: In validation, the model predicted ophthalmopathy progression with about 71% sensitivity and approximately 72% specificity; roughly 12 predicted patients were CT-confirmed with GO in a median of approximately six months. Most expanded thyroid clonotypes with a frequency above 0.001 also appeared in blood, which suggests that blood repertoires may reflect the immune response in the thyroid. In cross-validation, the 13-signature model distinguished ophthalmopathy from stable hyperthyroidism with around 90% sensitivity and 81% to 82% specificity, while in the test set the corresponding values were roughly 80% and 75%. No statistical method was used to predetermine the sample size, and group allocation was not hidden from the investigators.

The material sequenced was peripheral blood or thyroid tissue (not recorded which). The clonotype originates from an adult man with Graves' hyperthyroidism.

The DNA sequence is TGTGCCACGAGGGTAGGGGGCCACAATCAGCCCCAGCATTTT. Its protein product is CATRVGGHNQPQHF. Recombination linked TRBV6-1 to TRBJ1-5; TRBD1 lines up with 7 middle nucleotides. The CDR3 spans 14 residues, from the cysteine through the phenylalanine. Only CDR3 DNA is held: 42 bases, read in frame from base 1. The germline V and J ends show losses of 10 bases and 3 bases respectively, and no gene match explains 9 bases of the junction. The germline V gene yields MNHNS for CDR1 and SASEGT for CDR2.